The entry below describes one TCR beta chain. Its matching antigen is unknown. The record originates from a study of T cell responses to AZD1222 COVID-19 vaccine. Overall study results and limits: Researchers report vaccine-associated CD4 TCRs spanning spike, with dominance at 160-218 and 743-854. Donors skewed white British and female; clonal diversity was possibly underestimated. The study reported that nearly half of spike-specific TCRs target unmutated variant regions.

This CDR3 is built from 19 residues. V was pared by 0 bases and J by 2 bases, with 11 bases of the junction left unmatched. The V gene's germline CDR1 is MNHNS and CDR2 SASEGT. Here immunoSEQ multiplex PCR was the method, and the copy in TCRdb shows in-frame clones only, minus some. The profile shows 150,000 or so clones, 70% to 90% of them singletons. The source was peripheral blood, collected after recovery from COVID-19. The clonotype comes from an adult who had recovered from COVID-19. The chain uses TRBV6-1 and TRBJ2-7; 12 bases are shared with TRBD2. The CDR3 loop is CASSEASAGTSGRAYEQYF. The CDR3 DNA reads as TGTGCCAGCAGTGAAGCTTCAGCCGGGACTAGCGGGCGCGCCTACGAGCAGTACTTC.